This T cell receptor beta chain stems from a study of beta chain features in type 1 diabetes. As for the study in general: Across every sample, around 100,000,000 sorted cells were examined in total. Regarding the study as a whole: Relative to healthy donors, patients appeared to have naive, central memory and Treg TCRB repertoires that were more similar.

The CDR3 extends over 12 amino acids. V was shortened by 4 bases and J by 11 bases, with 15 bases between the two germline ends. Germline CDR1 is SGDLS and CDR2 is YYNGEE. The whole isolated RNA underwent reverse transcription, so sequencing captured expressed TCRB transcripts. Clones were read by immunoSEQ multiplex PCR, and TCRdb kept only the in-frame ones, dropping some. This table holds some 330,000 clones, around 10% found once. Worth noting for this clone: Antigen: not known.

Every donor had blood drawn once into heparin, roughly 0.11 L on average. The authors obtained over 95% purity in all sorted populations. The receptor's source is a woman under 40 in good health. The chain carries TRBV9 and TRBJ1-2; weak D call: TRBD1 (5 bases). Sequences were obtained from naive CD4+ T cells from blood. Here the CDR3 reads CASSPTAAVYTF. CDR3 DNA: TGTGCCAGCAGCCCGACAGCTGCCGTATACACCTTC. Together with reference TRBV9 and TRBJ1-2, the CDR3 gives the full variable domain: DSGVTQTPKHLITATGQRVTLRCSPRSGDLSVYWYQQSLDQGLQFLIQYYNGEERAKGNILERFSAQQFPDLHSELNLSSLELGDSALYFCASSPTAAVYTFGSGTRLTVV.